The 17 T cell receptor beta chains listed next were all sequenced from one sample in a study of OX40 agonist ivuxolimab in advanced cancers. Libraries were prepared through the immunoSEQ multiplex PCR assay. TCRdb carries this immuneACCESS record with in-frame sequences only. Its versions omit some clonotypes, under half of them owing to an unresolved V gene in the studies checked, with the rest unexplained. This sample gives some 65,000 clones in total; 80% to 90% of them show up just once. The leading ten clones occupy under 0.5% of the sample. Material: CD4+ or CD8+ T cells sorted from blood, obtained in a trial of the OX40 agonist ivuxolimab. These receptors were taken from an adult with an advanced solid tumor such as melanoma, head and neck, liver or kidney cancer.

This clone was observed a single time. The chain carries TRBV18 and TRBJ1-3; D remains ambiguous. The CDR3 runs to 16 residues. The V end lost 3 bases, the J end lost 1 base, and 13 bases lay between the germline ends. Germline CDR1 and CDR2: KGHSH and LQKENI. The chain's CDR3 is CASSPPLRQSGNTIYF. CDR3 bases: TGTGCCAGCTCACCGCCTCTACGGCAATCTGGAAACACCATATATTTT.

The V call is TRBV27, the J call TRBJ2-6; 9 bases match TRBD1. V was pared by 3 bases and J by 3 bases, with 9 bases of the junction left unmatched. The germline V gene has CDR1 MNHEY and CDR2 SMNVEV (reference sequence). CDR3 length: 18 amino acids. Written as DNA, the CDR3 is TGTGCCAGCAGTTTTGCCGGGACAGGGAGAGGTGGGGCCAACGTCCTGACTTTC. It is translated as CASSFAGTGRGGANVLTF.

The chain recombines TRBV30 with TRBJ2-1, with D uncertain. Germline-derived CDR1 and CDR2 are GTSNPN and SVGIG (reference sequence). The V end lost 2 bases, the J end lost 1 base, and 15 bases lay between the germline ends. The CDR3 totals 16 residues. CDR3 amino acids: CAWSYIGSRSYNEQFF. In DNA, the CDR3 is TGTGCCTGGAGTTATATCGGCTCCAGGTCCTACAATGAGCAGTTCTTC.

This sequence joins TRBV5-4 and TRBJ1-1; the D is unclear. CDR1 is SGHNT and CDR2 is YYREEE in the germline V gene (reference sequence). This CDR3 comprises 13 residues. V was trimmed by 0 bases and J by 1 base, leaving 4 bases between them. CDR3 in amino acids: CASSLGENTEAFF. CDR3 DNA: TGTGCCAGCAGCTTGGGGGAGAACACTGAAGCTTTCTTT.

This sequence joins TRBV19 and TRBJ2-3, with TRBD2 as a possible D gene (6 bases). This CDR3 is built from 14 residues. V was pared by 1 base and J by 6 bases, with 11 bases between. CDR1 LNHDA and CDR2 SQIVND come from the germline V gene (reference sequence). CDR3 sequence: CASSIGLGLDTQYF. CDR3 in DNA: TGTGCCAGTAGTATAGGACTAGGCTTGGATACGCAGTATTTT. Complete variable domain (other parts from reference TRBV19 and TRBJ2-3): DGGITQSPKYLFRKEGQNVTLSCEQNLNHDAMYWYRQDPGQGLRLIYYSQIVNDFQKGDIAEGYSVSREKKESFPLTVTSAQKNPTAFYLCASSIGLGLDTQYFGPGTRLTVL.

J is TRBJ2-2 and V is TRBV7-7; 8 bases map to TRBD1. The CDR3 loop spans 16 amino acids. J gave up 3 bases and V 0 bases, and 3 bases lay outside the gene matches. The germline CDR1 and CDR2 sequences are SSHAT and FNYEAQ (reference sequence). CDR3 loop: CASSLAQGQDTGELFF. The CDR3 nucleotides read TGTGCCAGCAGCTTAGCGCAGGGACAGGACACCGGGGAGCTGTTTTTT.

The chain has TRBV7-9 and TRBJ2-1; 8 bases are shared with TRBD2. The CDR3 spans 15 residues. Germline CDR1 and CDR2: SEHNR and FQNEAQ (reference sequence). J was trimmed by 8 bases and V by 5 bases; bases with no gene match: 11. For the CDR3, the DNA is TGTGCCAGCAGCCAGGGGCGGGGGGACGTCGATGAGCAGTTCTTC. It translates to CASSQGRGDVDEQFF.

The CDR3 here is CATSREGGGYYEQYF. The CDR3 DNA reads TGTGCCACCAGCAGAGAAGGGGGGGGTTACTACGAGCAGTACTTC. This chain joins TRBV15 and TRBJ2-7, with D perhaps TRBD2 (7 bases). In germline, CDR1 is LNHNV, CDR2 YYDKDF (reference sequence). CDR3 size: 15 residues. V lost 0 bases to trimming and J lost 3 bases, with 12 bases between them.

The gene calls are TRBV5-1 and TRBJ2-1; D uncertain. Trimming took 0 bases from V and 4 from J, leaving 8 bases between them. Looked up from germline, CDR1 is SGHRS and CDR2 is YFSETQ. The CDR3 is made up of 14 amino acids. CDR3 loop: CASSLGRDYNEQFF. As DNA, the CDR3 is TGCGCCAGCAGCTTGGGGAGAGATTACAATGAGCAGTTCTTC.

This clone was counted a single time. The chain uses TRBV11-3 and TRBJ2-1, with D unclear. The V gene's germline CDR1 is SGHNT and CDR2 YENEEA. The CDR3 has 15 amino acids. V was pared by 4 bases and J by 0 bases, with 10 bases between. CDR3 sequence reads: CASSYSQSSYNEQFF. As DNA, the CDR3 is TGTGCCAGCAGCTATAGCCAGAGCTCCTACAATGAGCAGTTCTTC.

V usage is TRBV10-3 and J usage is TRBJ1-5; D not certain. The CDR3 runs 16 residues. V lost 0 bases and J 3 bases, leaving 12 bases between the germline ends. Per germline, CDR1 ENHRY and CDR2 SYGVKD. CDR3 region: CAISESRQMANQPQHF. The CDR3, as DNA: TGTGCCATCAGTGAGTCCCGGCAGATGGCCAATCAGCCCCAGCATTTT.

The chain uses TRBV11-1 and TRBJ2-1; D is perhaps TRBD2 (6 bases). The CDR3 is 13 amino acids. Germline loops: CDR1 SGHAT, CDR2 FQDESV (reference sequence). V was pared by 0 bases and J by 6 bases, with 6 bases between. CDR3 sequence reads: CASSLAGGNEQFF. CDR3 nucleotide sequence: TGTGCCAGCAGCTTAGCGGGGGGCAATGAGCAGTTCTTC. Full variable domain (remainder filled in from reference TRBV11-1 and TRBJ2-1): EAEVAQSPRYKITEKSQAVAFWCDPISGHATLYWYRQILGQGPELLVQFQDESVVDDSQLPKDRFSAERLKGVDSTLKIQPAELGDSAMYLCASSLAGGNEQFFGPGTRLTVL.

This rearrangement joins TRBV19 to TRBJ2-3, with TRBD2 matching over 11 bases. This CDR3 comprises 15 residues. The V gene's germline CDR1 is LNHDA and CDR2 SQIVND (reference sequence). Germline trimming cut 4 bases from V and 2 bases from J; bases unmatched to any gene: 2. The CDR3 DNA is TGTGCCAGTAGTACTAGCGGGGGGAACACAGATACGCAGTATTTT. Encoded protein: CASSTSGGNTDTQYF.

The chain is built from TRBV6-1 and TRBJ2-7; unclear D gene. Looked up from germline, CDR1 is MNHNS and CDR2 is SASEGT. V gave up 5 bases and J gave up 3 bases, with 5 bases separating them. CDR3 size: 11 residues. In nucleotides, the CDR3 is TGTGCCAGCAGTATTCGCTACGAGCAGTACTTC. Translated, it gives CASSIRYEQYF.

The rearrangement uses TRBV4-1 and TRBJ1-3, with 10 nucleotides matching TRBD1. Trimming removed 0 bases from V and 0 bases from J; junction bases left unmatched: 8. This CDR3 has 19 residues. CDR1 and CDR2 (germline): MGHRA, YSYEKL. The CDR3 coding sequence is TGCGCCAGCAGCCAAGACCCCCGACAGGGGGCTAGCTCTGGAAACACCATATATTTT. This gives the protein CASSQDPRQGASSGNTIYF.

This chain links TRBV7-2 with TRBJ2-3; 12 positions agree with TRBD2. The J segment lost 1 base and the V segment lost 0 bases, leaving 2 bases of the junction unmatched. This CDR3 region has 17 residues. CDR1 is SGHTA, CDR2 FQGNSA, per germline. This chain's CDR3 is CASSLAGTSGRTDTQYF. In nucleotides, the CDR3 is TGTGCCAGCAGCTTAGCGGGGACTAGCGGGCGCACAGATACGCAGTATTTT.

The gene calls are TRBV29-1 and TRBJ1-2, with a weak D call TRBD1 (6 bases). CDR1 and CDR2 from the germline V gene are SQVTM and ANQGSEA. The CDR3 loop spans 14 amino acids. Trimming pared 1 base from V and 2 bases from J, leaving 11 bases between. The CDR3: CSVEVGTSNYGYTF. In DNA, the CDR3 is TGCAGCGTTGAAGTGGGGACAAGCAACTATGGCTACACCTTC.